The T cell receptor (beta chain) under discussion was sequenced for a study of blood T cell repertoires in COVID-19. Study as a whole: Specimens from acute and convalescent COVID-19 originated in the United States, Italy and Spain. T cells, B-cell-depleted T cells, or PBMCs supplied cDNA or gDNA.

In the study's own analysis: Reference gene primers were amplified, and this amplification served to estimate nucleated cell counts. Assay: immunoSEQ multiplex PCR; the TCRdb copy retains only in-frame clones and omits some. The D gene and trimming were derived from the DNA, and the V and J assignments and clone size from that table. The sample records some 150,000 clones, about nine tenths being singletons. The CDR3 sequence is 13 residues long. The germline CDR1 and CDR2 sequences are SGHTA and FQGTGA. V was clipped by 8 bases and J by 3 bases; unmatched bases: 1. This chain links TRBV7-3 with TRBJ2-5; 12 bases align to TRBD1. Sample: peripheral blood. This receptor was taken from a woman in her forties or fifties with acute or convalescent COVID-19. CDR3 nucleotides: TGTGCCAGCGGGACAGGGGGCAAAGAGACCCAGTACTTC. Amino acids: CASGTGGKETQYF. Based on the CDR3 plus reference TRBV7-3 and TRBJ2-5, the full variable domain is GAGVSQTPSNKVTEKGKYVELRCDPISGHTALYWYRQSLGQGPEFLIYFQGTGAADDSGLPNDRFFAVRPEGSVSTLKIQRTERGDSAVYLCASGTGGKETQYFGPGTRLLVL.